These T cell receptor beta chains were read from a single sample in a study of cytomegalovirus exposure and HLA in healthy donors. Generated by immunoSEQ multiplex PCR, the TCRdb table keeps only in-frame clones and is missing some. The data show roughly 150,000 clones, about 8.9% seen once. Sequencing input: PBMCs. Receptors originate from a man between 50 and 59 years old in good health and CMV-seronegative. The CDR3 runs from the conserved cysteine through the conserved F or W. The D gene is left open where the match is weak. Where a row states a size, it is once, few, many or the class of an expanded clone; other rows omit it.

j_call	d_call	clone_size	v_call	cdr3_nt	cdr3_aa
TRBJ1-4	TRBD1	few	TRBV18	TGTGCCAGCTCACCCCAGGGGGCAGAAGAAAAACTGTTTTTT	CASSPQGAEEKLFF
TRBJ1-5	-	few	TRBV6-1	TGTGCCAGCAGTGAACAGGACAGCAGCAATCAGCCCCAGCATTTT	CASSEQDSSNQPQHF
TRBJ1-2	-	-	TRBV19	TGTGCCAGTAGTATAGATCGGAGGGGAACGGATGAGAAGGGCACCGGTGGCTACACCTTC	CASSIDRRGTDEKGTGGYTF
TRBJ2-1	-	-	TRBV11-3	TGTGCCAGCAGCAGTCCCGGGACCTACAATGAGCAGTTCTTC	CASSSPGTYNEQFF
TRBJ2-3	-	few	TRBV2	TGTGCCAGCAGTAGCCTAGGACCGGGAGTCACAGATACGCAGTATTTT	CASSSLGPGVTDTQYF
TRBJ1-4	-	-	TRBV20-1	TGCAGTGCCGCGGGGAGAGAAAAACTGTTTTTT	CSAAGREKLFF
TRBJ2-2	-	-	TRBV2	TGTGCCAGCAGTTCACTAGCTCCGAGCACCGGGGAGCTGTTTTTT	CASSSLAPSTGELFF
TRBJ1-4	-	-	TRBV4-1	TGCGCCAGCAGCCAAGTGGACAGCCGAGCCGGGGAAAAACTGTTTTTT	CASSQVDSRAGEKLFF
TRBJ2-3	-	-	TRBV5-1	TGCGCCAGCAGCTTGTATCAGGTCGCCACCCCCCTCACAGATACGCAGTATTTT	CASSLYQVATPLTDTQYF
TRBJ2-1	TRBD1	-	TRBV6-5	TGTGCCAGCAGTTCGTTGACAGGGGCCAGCTACAATGAGCAGTTCTTC	CASSSLTGASYNEQFF
TRBJ2-5	-	-	TRBV30	TGTGCCTGGAGTCTAGAGACCGAGACCCAGTACTTC	CAWSLETETQYF
TRBJ1-2	-	few	TRBV10-2	TGCGCCAGCAGCAAGGCGGCGGGGCTGGGGTATGGCTACACCTTC	CASSKAAGLGYGYTF
TRBJ1-1	TRBD1	few	TRBV7-3	TGTGCCAGCAGCTCCCGACAGGGAAGCACTGAAGCTTTCTTT	CASSSRQGSTEAFF
TRBJ2-1	TRBD2	-	TRBV28	TGTGCCAGCAGCCGCTCTAGCGGGAGAAAAACCGAGCAGTTCTTC	CASSRSSGRKTEQFF
TRBJ1-5	-	-	TRBV6-6	TGTGCCAGCAGTTACTTGGGAGGGCCCCTTCGGCCCCAGCATTTT	CASSYLGGPLRPQHF
TRBJ2-3	-	-	TRBV9	TGTGCCAGCAGACAGGACGGCACAGATACGCAGTATTTT	CASRQDGTDTQYF
TRBJ1-4	TRBD1	few	TRBV7-2	TGTGCCAGCAGCCAACAGGGGGCCGGAGGGAATGAAAAACTGTTTTTT	CASSQQGAGGNEKLFF
TRBJ2-1	TRBD2	-	TRBV5-6	TGTGCCAGCAGCTTCCTAGCGGGGACGTTGTACAATGAGCAGTTCTTC	CASSFLAGTLYNEQFF
TRBJ1-2	-	few	TRBV6-5	TGTGCCAGCAGTCTCCAGGGGCCCTATGGCTACACCTTC	CASSLQGPYGYTF
TRBJ2-7	-	-	TRBV6-1	TGTGCCAGCAGTGAAGCGATATTTTTGAGGGATTCCGAGCAGTACTTC	CASSEAIFLRDSEQYF
TRBJ2-3	-	few	TRBV18	TGTGCCAGCTCACCCGCACTAGAGGGTACGCAGTATTTT	CASSPALEGTQYF
TRBJ1-1	-	few	TRBV30	TGTGCCTGGAATCGGGACATAGGGGAGGGGGAAGCTTTCTTT	CAWNRDIGEGEAFF
TRBJ1-5	-	-	TRBV19	TGTGCCAGTAGTATACAACAGGGATTTCGCAATCAGCCCCAGCATTTT	CASSIQQGFRNQPQHF
TRBJ2-7	-	-	TRBV5-1	TGCGCCAGCAGCTGGAGGACAGAGGACGAGCAGTACTTC	CASSWRTEDEQYF
TRBJ1-5	TRBD1	few	TRBV7-2	TGTGCCAGCAGCCCCTTAAACCTCCCCGGGACAGGGAACAATCAGCCCCAGCATTTT	CASSPLNLPGTGNNQPQHF
TRBJ2-3	TRBD1	few	TRBV9	TGTGCCAGCAGCGCCACAGGGGGGGATACGCAGTATTTT	CASSATGGDTQYF
TRBJ2-2	TRBD1	-	TRBV30	TGTGCCTGGAAGACAGGGCACAACACCGGGGAGCTGTTTTTT	CAWKTGHNTGELFF
TRBJ2-2	TRBD2	-	TRBV6-6	TGTGCCAGCAGTATAGGACTAGCGGGGTACACCGGGGAGCTGTTTTTT	CASSIGLAGYTGELFF